The sequence of this T cell receptor (beta chain) was determined in a study of OX40 agonist ivuxolimab in advanced cancers. The wider study: At 0.01 to 10 mg/kg, ivuxolimab was administered intravenously to patients every 2 weeks. Partial responses occurred in three patients (one hepatocellular carcinoma, two cutaneous melanoma).

The germline V gene has CDR1 LNHDA and CDR2 SQIVND (reference sequence). CDR3 length: 11 residues. Trimming took off 7 bases at V and 8 bases at J, with 9 bases between the two ends. Autoimmune disease history or systemic immunosuppression led to patient exclusion. Generated by immunoSEQ multiplex PCR, the TCRdb table keeps only in-frame clones and is missing some. Altogether some 70,000 clones are present, 80% to 95% being singletons, with the ten largest covering 0.8% to 1.2%. Sequencing was performed on CD4+ or CD8+ T cells sorted from blood, taken in a trial of the OX40 agonist ivuxolimab. The gene calls are TRBV19 and TRBJ2-4; D is uncertain. This clonotype originated in an adult with an advanced solid tumor such as melanoma, head and neck, liver or kidney cancer. CDR3 nucleotide sequence: TGTGCCAGTAAGGCGGTTGACATTCAGTACTTC. Translating gives CASKAVDIQYF.